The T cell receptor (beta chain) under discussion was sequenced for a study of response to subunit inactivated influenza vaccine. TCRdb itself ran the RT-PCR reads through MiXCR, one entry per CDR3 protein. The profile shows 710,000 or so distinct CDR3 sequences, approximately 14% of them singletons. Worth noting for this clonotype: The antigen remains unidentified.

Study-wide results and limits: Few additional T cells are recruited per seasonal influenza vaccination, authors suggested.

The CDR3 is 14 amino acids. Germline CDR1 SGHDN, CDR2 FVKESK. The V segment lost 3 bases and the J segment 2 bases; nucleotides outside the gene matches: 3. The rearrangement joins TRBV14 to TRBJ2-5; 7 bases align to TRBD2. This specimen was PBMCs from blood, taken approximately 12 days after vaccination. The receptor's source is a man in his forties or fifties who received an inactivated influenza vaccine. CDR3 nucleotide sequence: TGTGCCAGCAGCCACCTCGGGGGGCAAGAGACCCAGTACTTC. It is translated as CASSHLGGQETQYF.